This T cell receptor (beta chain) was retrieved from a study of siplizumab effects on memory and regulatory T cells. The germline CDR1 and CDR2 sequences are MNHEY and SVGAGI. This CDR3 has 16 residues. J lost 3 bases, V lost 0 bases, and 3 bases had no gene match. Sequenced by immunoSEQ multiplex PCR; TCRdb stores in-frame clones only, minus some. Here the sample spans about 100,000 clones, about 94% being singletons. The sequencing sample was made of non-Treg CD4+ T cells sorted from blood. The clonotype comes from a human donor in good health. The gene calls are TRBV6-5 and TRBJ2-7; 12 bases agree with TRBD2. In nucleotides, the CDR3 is TGTGCCAGCAGTTACTCGACTAGCGGGAGTCTCTACGAGCAGTACTTC. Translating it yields CASSYSTSGSLYEQYF.